The 29 T cell receptor beta chains given below trace back to one sample, sequenced in a study of immune heterogeneity within non-small cell lung tumors. Per sample, 450 to 600 ng of bulk tumor genomic DNA was the template used. Biopsies, several per primary tumor and spaced far apart, were collected during surgery. It was patients with untreated, newly diagnosed non-small cell lung cancer who underwent curative surgery. It was with 32 V and 13 J primers that multiplex PCR amplified TCR beta CDR3. TCRdb re-analysed the multiplex PCR reads in MiXCR, keeping a single row per CDR3 protein. The sample has 20,000 to 25,000 distinct CDR3 sequences; around 30% are singletons. Specimen: lung tumor tissue. These TCRs come from a man aged 35 to 55 with non-small cell lung cancer.

A remark on this clonotype: Given a much more abundant clone one base away, this may be a read error. V and J are TRBV24-1 and TRBJ2-3, with 7 bases aligning to TRBD1. CDR3 length equals 16 residues. V was pared by 4 bases and J by 0 bases, with 6 bases of the junction left unmatched. Germline CDR1 and CDR2: KGHDR and SFDVKD. The CDR3 DNA follows: TGTGCCACCAGTGAGCACGGGACAGTTAGCACAGATACGCAGTATTTT. Residues: CATSEHGTVSTDTQYF.

This clonotype is medium-sized in the sample. V gene TRBV5-6 combines with J gene TRBJ2-6; D is possibly TRBD1 or TRBD2 (6 bases each). Deletions cut 4 bases from V and 0 bases from J, with 14 bases between. Germline V gene data show CDR1 as SGHDT and CDR2 as YYEEEE. This CDR3 spans 17 amino acids. The chain's CDR3 is CASSRGVGLSGANVLTF. The CDR3 DNA sequence: TGTGCCAGCAGCAGGGGGGTCGGGCTCTCTGGGGCCAACGTCCTGACTTTC.

The V gene is TRBV18, the J gene TRBJ2-2; D unresolved. The CDR3 extends over 15 amino acids. Trimming removed 5 bases at V and 1 base at J, with 11 bases between. From germline, CDR1 is KGHSH and CDR2 LQKENI. CDR3 loop: CASSSNTLNTGELFF. The CDR3 DNA sequence: TGTGCCAGCTCATCGAACACGTTGAACACCGGGGAGCTGTTTTTT. The full variable domain, completed using reference TRBV18 and TRBJ2-2, is NAGVMQNPRHLVRRRGQEARLRCSPMKGHSHVYWYRQLPEEGLKFMVYLQKENIIDESGMPKERFSAEFPKEGPSILRIQQVVRGDSAAYFCASSSNTLNTGELFFGEGSRLTVL.

This clonotype showed up just a few times. J is TRBJ2-2 and V is TRBV11-3; 8 bases match TRBD1. Unmatched junction bases numbered 2, after V lost 4 bases and J lost 1 base. This CDR3 contains 15 residues. In germline, CDR1 is SGHNT, CDR2 YENEEA. DNA for the CDR3: TGTGCCAGCAGCTCTGGACAGGGGAACACCGGGGAGCTGTTTTTT. Protein sequence: CASSSGQGNTGELFF.

The rearrangement joins TRBV3-1 to TRBJ2-1; D is unclear. Germline values: CDR1 LGHDT, CDR2 YNNKEL (reference sequence). V was clipped by 5 bases and J by 5 bases, with 7 bases between them. The CDR3 covers 12 residues. CDR3 loop: CASSNIDNEQFF. CDR3 sequence (DNA): TGTGCCAGCAGCAATATCGACAATGAGCAGTTCTTC.

This clonotype was observed many times. The V gene is TRBV7-2, the J gene TRBJ2-7; TRBD1 matches 9 bases. Germline loops: CDR1 SGHTA, CDR2 FQGNSA. This CDR3 is built from 16 residues. The ends lost 3 bases at V and 5 bases at J; junction bases unmatched: 11. CDR3 in amino acids: CASSFQSGTGRNEQYF. The CDR3 DNA reads as TGTGCCAGCAGCTTTCAGTCCGGGACAGGGAGAAACGAGCAGTACTTC.

The chain employs TRBV20-1 and TRBJ2-1; the D call may be TRBD1 or TRBD2 (6 bases each). The CDR3 loop spans 17 amino acids. Trimming took 1 base from V and 0 from J, leaving 16 bases between them. Germline lookup yields CDR1 DFQATT and CDR2 SNEGSKA (reference sequence). The CDR3 DNA reads as TGCAGTGCTAGAGCAGGCGCGGGACACGCCTCCTACAATGAGCAGTTCTTC. This gives the protein CSARAGAGHASYNEQFF.

The chain combines TRBV10-3 with TRBJ2-4; D is perhaps TRBD1 (7 bases). The V end was cut by 3 bases, the J end by 8 bases, with 14 bases between. In germline, CDR1 is ENHRY, CDR2 SYGVKD. The CDR3 runs to 14 residues. The CDR3 DNA reads TGTGCCATCAGTGAAAGGGGGCCGGGGGACATTCAGTACTTC. Amino acid sequence: CAISERGPGDIQYF.

The chain has TRBV5-1 and TRBJ2-1; 10 bases are shared with TRBD1. Germline-derived CDR1 and CDR2 are SGHRS and YFSETQ. The CDR3 is 16 residues long. After removal of 0 bases from V and 8 bases from J, the junction contained 8 bases not matched to a gene. CDR3 sequence: CASSLGGTGVIDEQFF. The CDR3 DNA is TGCGCCAGCAGCTTGGGAGGGACAGGGGTGATAGATGAGCAGTTCTTC.

This clonotype was seen only a few times. This may arise from a read error, as a much more abundant clone is one base away. The chain combines TRBV6-1 with TRBJ2-7; 9 bases map to TRBD2. Germline V gives CDR1 MNHNS, CDR2 SASEGT. CDR3 length: 15 residues. The CDR3 region is CPSSEWTSATYEQYF. The CDR3 DNA is TGTCCCAGCAGTGAATGGACTAGCGCCACCTACGAGCAGTACTTC.

This sequence joins TRBV6-1 and TRBJ1-2, with 7 bases fitting TRBD1. This CDR3 has 14 residues. CDR1 is MNHNS, CDR2 SASEGT, per germline. Written as DNA, the CDR3 is TGTGCTACTTCAGGGGCAGGGGGTATCGATGGCTACACCTTC. It translates to CATSGAGGIDGYTF.

V and J are TRBV7-8 and TRBJ2-5, with no clear D. CDR3 length: 16 amino acids. Germline CDR1 reads SGHVS; CDR2 reads FQNEAQ. The V gene lost 6 bases and the J gene lost 4 bases, with 21 bases spanning the gap. CDR3 protein: CASRDLFDTNLETQYF. DNA of the CDR3: TGTGCCAGCAGGGATCTATTTGACACCAATCTAGAGACCCAGTACTTC. Combining the CDR3 with reference TRBV7-8 and TRBJ2-5 gives the whole variable domain GAGVSQSPRYKVAKRGQDVALRCDPISGHVSLFWYQQALGQGPEFLTYFQNEAQLDKSGLPSDRFFAERPEGSVSTLKIQRTQQEDSAVYLCASRDLFDTNLETQYFGPGTRLLVL.

This clonotype was seen a few times. The chain combines TRBV7-9 with TRBJ2-7, with TRBD2 matching over 9 bases. J was trimmed by 3 bases and V by 1 base; bases with no gene match: 4. The CDR3 extends over 15 amino acids. The V gene's germline CDR1 is SEHNR and CDR2 FQNEAQ (reference sequence). CDR3 in amino acids: CASSLGLAVIYEQYF. The CDR3 bases are TGTGCCAGCAGCTTAGGACTAGCGGTAATCTACGAGCAGTACTTC.

In this sample, this clonotype is medium-sized. The chain uses TRBV7-3 and TRBJ1-2; 10 positions agree with TRBD1. The V gene's germline CDR1 is SGHTA and CDR2 FQGTGA. J lost 5 bases, V lost 4 bases, and 7 bases had no gene match. The CDR3 sequence is 15 residues long. The CDR3 DNA reads TGTGCCAGCAGCTCGGGACAGGGGCGCGTTTATGGCTACACCTTC. Translated, it gives CASSSGQGRVYGYTF. Looking up the rest from reference TRBV7-3 and TRBJ1-2 gives the full variable domain: GAGVSQTPSNKVTEKGKYVELRCDPISGHTALYWYRQSLGQGPEFLIYFQGTGAADDSGLPNDRFFAVRPEGSVSTLKIQRTERGDSAVYLCASSSGQGRVYGYTFGSGTRLTVV.

The chain has TRBV20-1 and TRBJ2-3; D remains unclear. In germline, CDR1 is DFQATT, CDR2 SNEGSKA (reference sequence). This CDR3 region has 10 residues. CDR3 sequence (DNA): TGCAATGCCCAGCCAGATACGCAGTATTTT. This encodes CNAQPDTQYF.

This clonotype appeared many times. The chain carries TRBV11-2 and TRBJ1-6, with TRBD1 identical over 10 bases. V lost 3 bases and J lost 10; bases outside the gene matches: 3. This CDR3 comprises 14 residues. CDR1 and CDR2 (germline): SGHAT, FQNNGV. DNA for the CDR3: TGTGCCAGCAGCTTGACAGGGGGCAACTCACCCCTCCACTTT. Residues: CASSLTGGNSPLHF.

This clonotype occurred many times. The chain has TRBV6-6 and TRBJ1-2; 11 nucleotides line up with TRBD1. Per the germline V gene, CDR1 is MNHNY and CDR2 is SVGAGI (reference sequence). This CDR3 region has 18 residues. After removal of 1 base from V and 4 bases from J, the junction contained 11 bases not matched to a gene. CDR3 protein: CASSYYGQGAHRVYGYTF. The DNA of the CDR3 is TGTGCCAGCAGTTACTACGGACAGGGGGCGCATCGGGTCTATGGCTACACCTTC.

The chain links TRBV9 to TRBJ2-5; 10 bases align to TRBD1. The CDR3 has 14 residues. Losses at the gene ends were 6 bases for V and 4 bases for J; bases not matched to a gene: 6. CDR1 SGDLS and CDR2 YYNGEE come from the germline V gene. CDR3 bases: TGTGCCAGCACACCGACAGGGGGCGTAGAGACCCAGTACTTC. It yields the protein CASTPTGGVETQYF.

The V and J genes are TRBV7-3 and TRBJ2-7; 10 positions agree with TRBD1. V trimming: 5 bases; J trimming: 6 bases; junction bases outside the gene matches: 10. This CDR3 contains 15 residues. Germline V gene sequence: CDR1 SGHTA, CDR2 FQGTGA. Here the CDR3 DNA reads TGTGCCAGCAGCCCGGGACAGGGGTTTTTGGGCGAGCAGTACTTC. Encoded protein: CASSPGQGFLGEQYF. Full variable domain (rest looked up from reference TRBV7-3 and TRBJ2-7): GAGVSQTPSNKVTEKGKYVELRCDPISGHTALYWYRQSLGQGPEFLIYFQGTGAADDSGLPNDRFFAVRPEGSVSTLKIQRTERGDSAVYLCASSPGQGFLGEQYFGPGTRLTVT.

This clonotype was seen a single time. The chain links TRBV6-2 or TRBV6-3 to TRBJ1-6; D perhaps matches TRBD1 (6 bases). V lost 7 bases, J lost 9 bases, and 22 bases lay in between. Germline V gene lookup returns CDR1 MNHEY and CDR2 SVGEGT. This CDR3 spans 16 amino acids. In nucleotides, the CDR3 is TGTGCCAGCACCGACCGGGGGACATGGGGATTTTCACCCCTCCACTTT. Encoded protein: CASTDRGTWGFSPLHF.

The chain links TRBV18 to TRBJ2-2, with TRBD2 as a possible D gene (6 bases). Germline V gene lookup returns CDR1 KGHSH and CDR2 LQKENI. The CDR3 has 16 amino acids. Deletions cut 6 bases from V and 3 bases from J, with 17 bases between. The CDR3 sequence: CASSPLLERDTGELFF. CDR3 in DNA: TGTGCCAGCTCTCCGTTGCTGGAGCGGGACACCGGGGAGCTGTTTTTT.

V is TRBV6-4 and J is TRBJ1-1; D may be TRBD1 (5 bases). The germline gives CDR1 MRHNA, CDR2 SNTAGT. The CDR3 is 14 amino acids. The germline V and J ends were trimmed by 6 bases and 1 base, with 12 bases remaining between them. CDR3 protein: CASRTHGGNTEAFF. The CDR3 DNA follows: TGTGCCAGCAGGACACATGGGGGGAACACTGAAGCTTTCTTT.

This clonotype was counted between two and nine times. The rearrangement uses TRBV7-9 and TRBJ2-2, with 9 bases matching TRBD2. The germline V gene encodes CDR1 SEHNR and CDR2 FQNEAQ (reference sequence). The CDR3 sequence is 15 residues long. V gave up 8 bases and J gave up 7 bases; unmatched junction bases: 11. This chain's CDR3 is CASRSGTSYGGELFF. The CDR3 coding sequence is TGTGCCAGCCGCTCCGGGACTAGCTATGGCGGGGAGCTGTTTTTT.

Notes on this clonotype: With a much larger clone just one base away, this may be a read error. V usage is TRBV10-3 and J usage is TRBJ2-7, with unresolved D. The CDR3 length is 14 residues. V shed 5 bases and J shed 2 bases, with 13 bases lying between them. The germline V gene encodes CDR1 ENHRY and CDR2 SYGVKD. This chain's CDR3 is CAISFDSSPYEQYF. The CDR3 DNA reads TGTGCCATCAGTTTTGACTCGTCCCCCTACGAGCAGTACTTC.

By share, this clonotype counts as medium-sized. The CDR3 loop is CASSFQSGPRNIQYF. CDR3 bases: TGTGCCAGCAGTTTTCAGTCAGGGCCCCGAAACATTCAGTACTTC. The chain links TRBV12-3 or TRBV12-4 to TRBJ2-4, with D possibly TRBD1 on 5 matching bases. The CDR3 totals 15 residues. V was trimmed by 3 bases and J by 6 bases, leaving 15 bases between them.

In regard to this clonotype: This may come from a read error, since a much larger clone is one base off. The rearrangement joins TRBV19 to TRBJ1-5, with D possibly matching TRBD1 (5 bases). The CDR3 totals 15 residues. Germline V gives CDR1 LNHDA, CDR2 SQIVND (reference sequence). The germline V and J ends were trimmed by 7 bases and 6 bases, with 19 bases remaining between them. For the CDR3, the DNA is TGTGCCAGTACGGTGGGGGTGCGGACGGGTCAGCCCCAGCATTTT. It specifies CASTVGVRTGQPQHF.

Ten or more counts support this clonotype. V is TRBV7-2 and J is TRBJ2-7; weak D call: TRBD2 (5 bases). V was trimmed by 5 bases and J by 0 bases, leaving 17 bases between them. The CDR3 contains 16 residues. Germline V gene lookup returns CDR1 SGHTA and CDR2 FQGNSA. As DNA, the CDR3 is TGTGCCAGCAGCCCCCACCCCCGGGATTCCTCCTACGAGCAGTACTTC. Translated, it gives CASSPHPRDSSYEQYF.

This clonotype ranks as medium-sized. The J gene is TRBJ1-5, the V gene TRBV6-1, with 7 bases lining up with TRBD1. Germline V gene sequence: CDR1 MNHNS, CDR2 SASEGT. The trim removed 8 bases at V and 1 base at J, leaving 8 bases unmatched. This CDR3 is 15 amino acids long. Here the CDR3 reads CASGTTGNSNQPQHF. CDR3 DNA: TGTGCCAGCGGAACGACAGGGAACAGCAATCAGCCCCAGCATTTT.

This clonotype was counted ten times or more. The rearrangement joins TRBV6-2 or TRBV6-3 to TRBJ1-1, with TRBD1 identical over 7 bases. Germline-derived CDR1 and CDR2 are MNHEY and SVGEGT. This CDR3 region has 14 residues. V was pared by 4 bases and J by 2 bases, with 4 bases of the junction left unmatched. The CDR3 nucleotides read TGTGCCAGCAGTTGGAAGGGGGCCAACACTGAAGCTTTCTTT. Translated, it gives CASSWKGANTEAFF.